This is a list of T cell receptor beta chains from one sample in a study of monozygotic twins with inflammatory bowel disease. After re-calling the 5' RACE reads, TCRdb lists one entry per CDR3 protein, DNA absent. Here the sample table reports about 170,000 distinct CDR3 sequences. Sequencing was performed on blood. These receptors came from a human donor with ulcerative colitis or Crohn's disease, or a healthy co-twin of an affected twin (not recorded which). CDR3s include the opening cysteine and the closing phenylalanine or tryptophan. Fields, in order: J gene, V gene, CDR3 protein.

TRBJ2-4 | TRBV5-4 | CASSLEQGTAKNIQYF
TRBJ2-1 | TRBV5-1 | CASSSPTSGSLNEQFF
TRBJ1-4 | TRBV18 | CASSPPNRGNEKLFF
TRBJ2-5 | TRBV5-1 | CAGRMAGDQETQYF
TRBJ2-2 | TRBV28 | CASSFRDRGLSGELFF
TRBJ1-5 | TRBV24-1 | CATSDSLSNQPQHF
TRBJ2-1 | TRBV20-1 | CSARIFSYNEQFF
TRBJ2-1 | TRBV24-1 | CATSLGSYNEQFF
TRBJ2-1 | TRBV24-1 | CATSDGGLGQGVYNEQFF
TRBJ2-2 | TRBV15 | CATSRDVYTGELFF
TRBJ2-3 | TRBV7-2 | CASSWTSGREDTQYF
TRBJ2-3 | TRBV10-3 | CAISEPADSSGSMRDTQYF
TRBJ2-7 | TRBV20-1 | CSARVGEGNYEQYF
TRBJ2-2 | TRBV7-8 | CASSLGNRIPNTGELFF
TRBJ2-1 | TRBV20-1 | CSARETSGRSNEQFF
TRBJ2-2 | TRBV6-5 | CASVRQSTGELFF
TRBJ2-1 | TRBV7-3 | CASSLSALPYEQFF
TRBJ1-5 | TRBV7-9 | CASSLEWAEPQHF
TRBJ2-7 | TRBV11-2 | CASSLSGLAGGGNYEQYF
TRBJ2-3 | TRBV9 | CASSVALDRDTQYF
TRBJ2-1 | TRBV9 | CASSVAGWSSYNEQFF
TRBJ1-3 | TRBV6-1 | CASSDQGHGNTIYF
TRBJ2-2 | TRBV27 | CASRLRGASSPGELFF